A selection of T cell receptor beta chains follows, all from one sample in a study of T cell changes during pregnancy in multiple sclerosis. Some clones are missing from TCRdb's copy, which holds only in-frame ones; the method was immunoSEQ multiplex PCR. The table lists approximately 59,000 clones, around 90% of them singletons. Sequenced material: peripheral blood, taken in the third trimester of pregnancy. These receptors were collected from a female donor in good health, enrolled as a control in a pregnancy study. The CDR3 runs from the conserved cysteine through the conserved F or W. The D gene is left open where the match is weak. Clone size is not always given. Where it is, it says once, few, many or a class for expanded clones.

TRBJ1-5	TRBV5-6	15	NA	TRBD1	TGTGCCAGCAGCTACCGGGACAGGGGCGGTCAGCCCCAGCATTTT	CASSYRDRGGQPQHF
TRBJ2-7	TRBV5-5	16	NA	NA	TGTGCCAGCAGCTTCGGGGTGTTAAGGGCCCGCTACGAGCAGTACTTC	CASSFGVLRARYEQYF
TRBJ2-3	TRBV12-5	13	NA	NA	TGTGCTAGTGCTTTGTCTAGCACAGATACGCAGTATTTT	CASALSSTDTQYF
TRBJ2-7	TRBV14	13	NA	NA	TGTGCCAGCAGCCAAGAGGGCACCTACGAGCAGTACTTC	CASSQEGTYEQYF
TRBJ1-6	TRBV2	14	NA	TRBD1	TGTGCCAGCAGACCGGGACAGGGTAATTCACCCCTCCACTTT	CASRPGQGNSPLHF
TRBJ1-3	TRBV5-6	16	NA	TRBD1	TGTGCCAGCAGCCGACCTGAGGGGGCTCCAGGAAACACCATATATTTT	CASSRPEGAPGNTIYF
TRBJ1-1	TRBV19	14	NA	NA	TGTGCCAGTAGTATAGAACCAGGGGACACTGAAGCTTTCTTT	CASSIEPGDTEAFF
TRBJ1-6	TRBV9	14	NA	TRBD1	TGTGCCAGCAGCCCGGGACAGGGAAGATCACCCCTCCACTTT	CASSPGQGRSPLHF
TRBJ2-5	TRBV27	15	NA	NA	TGTGCCAGCAGTTTATCAGGGGCTATGGGGGAGACCCAGTACTTC	CASSLSGAMGETQYF
TRBJ2-3	TRBV5-6	16	NA	TRBD2	TGTGCCAGCAGCTTGGCATTGCTAGCGGACACAGATACGCAGTATTTT	CASSLALLADTDTQYF
TRBJ1-4	TRBV5-5	14	NA	NA	TGTGCCAGCACACGAGGGGGGGAAGGTGAAAAACTGTTTTTT	CASTRGGEGEKLFF
TRBJ2-5	TRBV25-1	15	once	TRBD1	TGTGCCAGCAGTGTACTACAGGGGACCTCGGAGACCCAGTACTTC	CASSVLQGTSETQYF